A single sample is the source of the 23 T cell receptor beta chains below, sequenced in a study of TIL therapy for anti-PD-1-resistant metastatic lung cancer. This sample's time point: pre-treatment sample, taken before nivolumab and TIL therapy. The immunoSEQ assay was v3. Repertoires were generated with immunoSEQ multiplex PCR, while TCRdb's copy carries only in-frame clones and drops some. The table has around 33,000 clones, 74% seen once. The sequences come from blood, collected at baseline. The source is a woman aged 30-85 years with non-small cell lung cancer.

The chain is built from TRBV6-1 and TRBJ1-1; TRBD1 is a possible D gene (6 bases). The germline gives CDR1 MNHNS, CDR2 SASEGT. The CDR3 is 15 amino acids. Trimming took off 4 bases at V and 0 bases at J, with 12 bases between the two ends. The DNA for the CDR3 is TGTGCCAGCAGTGGCAGGGGAGCCATGAACACTGAAGCTTTCTTT. Translated, it gives CASSGRGAMNTEAFF.

This clone has only a few counts. CDR3 DNA sequence: TGTGCCAGCGCCCAGGGACCCGCGAACACCGGGGAGCTGTTTTTT. Translated, it gives CASAQGPANTGELFF. This rearrangement joins TRBV11-3 to TRBJ2-2; D is tentatively TRBD1 or TRBD2 (5 bases each). In germline, CDR1 is SGHNT, CDR2 YENEEA. V was cut by 8 bases and J by 0 bases, with 13 bases left in between. The CDR3 runs 15 residues.

This sequence joins TRBV29-1 and TRBJ2-1; D ambiguous. There are 19 residues in the CDR3. Trimming cost V 0 bases and J 0 bases, with 21 bases left between them. CDR1 SQVTM and CDR2 ANQGSEA come from the germline V gene. The CDR3 sequence is CSVEDRVDYPHSSYNEQFF. CDR3 coding DNA: TGCAGCGTTGAAGATCGAGTCGATTACCCACACAGCTCCTACAATGAGCAGTTCTTC.

The chain is built from TRBV6-1 and TRBJ1-1; unclear D gene. The germline V and J ends were trimmed by 6 bases and 4 bases, with 9 bases remaining between them. From germline, CDR1 is MNHNS and CDR2 SASEGT. The CDR3 consists of 12 residues. The CDR3 coding sequence is TGTGCCAGCAGGTTCAGAGGCACTGAAGCTTTCTTT. Protein sequence: CASRFRGTEAFF.

This rearrangement joins TRBV6-5 to TRBJ2-3, with unresolved D. Germline lookup yields CDR1 MNHEY and CDR2 SVGAGI. The CDR3 spans 15 residues. V was trimmed by 0 bases and J by 2 bases, leaving 9 bases between them. Here the CDR3 reads CASSYSGGYTDTQYF. CDR3 sequence (DNA): TGTGCCAGCAGTTACTCGGGCGGTTACACAGATACGCAGTATTTT.

This sequence joins TRBV18 and TRBJ2-5, with 8 bases matching TRBD1. The CDR3 consists of 15 residues. V gave up 6 bases and J gave up 1 base; unmatched junction bases: 7. Germline CDR1 KGHSH, CDR2 LQKENI. The CDR3 DNA follows: TGTGCCAGCTCCGACGGACAGGGCGCCCAAGAGACCCAGTACTTC. Translated, it gives CASSDGQGAQETQYF. The full variable domain, in which reference TRBV18 and TRBJ2-5 provide the parts outside the CDR3, is NAGVMQNPRHLVRRRGQEARLRCSPMKGHSHVYWYRQLPEEGLKFMVYLQKENIIDESGMPKERFSAEFPKEGPSILRIQQVVRGDSAAYFCASSDGQGAQETQYFGPGTRLLVL.

This clone was counted only a few times. The rearrangement joins TRBV18 to TRBJ2-2; 7 bases align to TRBD2. The germline CDR1 and CDR2 sequences are KGHSH and LQKENI. The CDR3 runs 14 residues. V lost 5 bases to trimming and J lost 4 bases; unmatched junction nucleotides: 4. CDR3 bases: TGTGCCAGCTCAAGGAGCGGGACCACCGGGGAGCTGTTTTTT. It specifies CASSRSGTTGELFF.

V and J are TRBV14 and TRBJ2-7; D not certain. Germline V CDR1 and CDR2: SGHDN, FVKESK. Trimming cost V 1 base and J 5 bases, with 18 bases left between them. This CDR3 spans 16 amino acids. This CDR3 reads CASSQGFFAEVHEQYF. The CDR3 DNA reads as TGTGCCAGCAGCCAAGGGTTCTTCGCAGAGGTCCACGAGCAGTACTTC.

This chain uses TRBV11-3 with TRBJ1-1, with no clear D. This CDR3 comprises 13 residues. The germline V gene encodes CDR1 SGHNT and CDR2 YENEEA. V lost 5 bases to trimming and J lost 0 bases, with 7 bases between them. CDR3 nucleotides: TGTGCCAGCAGCCAAAGGGTGAACACTGAAGCTTTCTTT. This gives the protein CASSQRVNTEAFF.

The CDR3 nucleotides are TGTGCCAGCAGTACGGGAAATGCCAACTATGGCTACACCTTC. Its protein is CASSTGNANYGYTF. The rearrangement joins TRBV27 to TRBJ1-2; D is uncertain. Deletions cut 5 bases from V and 2 bases from J, with 12 bases between. This CDR3 comprises 14 residues. The germline V gene encodes CDR1 MNHEY and CDR2 SMNVEV (reference sequence).

The chain links TRBV5-1 to TRBJ2-2, with TRBD1 matching 10 bases. J gave up 6 bases and V 6 bases, and 5 bases lay outside the gene matches. The CDR3 sequence is 14 residues long. Per germline, CDR1 SGHRS and CDR2 YFSETQ. Here the CDR3 reads CASTDRGPAGELFF. The CDR3, as DNA: TGCGCCAGCACCGACAGGGGGCCAGCCGGGGAGCTGTTTTTT. Looking up the rest from reference TRBV5-1 and TRBJ2-2 gives the full variable domain: KAGVTQTPRYLIKTRGQQVTLSCSPISGHRSVSWYQQTPGQGLQFLFEYFSETQRNKGNFPGRFSGRQFSNSRSEMNVSTLELGDSALYLCASTDRGPAGELFFGEGSRLTVL.

CDR3 DNA: TGTGCCAGCAGGACAGGGGCCTGGGGGTTCTACACCTTC. Translating gives CASRTGAWGFYTF. The V and J genes are TRBV6-5 and TRBJ1-2; TRBD1 matches 8 bases. Germline CDR1 is MNHEY and CDR2 is SVGAGI. There are 13 residues in the CDR3. V shed 6 bases and J 10 bases; nucleotides not matched to a gene: 10.

V is TRBV6-6 and J is TRBJ2-1; 7 bases match TRBD2. The trim removed 7 bases at V and 2 bases at J, leaving 11 bases unmatched. CDR1 is MNHNY and CDR2 is SVGAGI in the germline V gene (reference sequence). This CDR3 is 16 amino acids long. CDR3 sequence: CASIPSGLAAYNEQFF. In nucleotides, the CDR3 is TGTGCCAGCATCCCATCTGGGCTAGCGGCCTACAATGAGCAGTTCTTC.

The V gene is TRBV10-3, the J gene TRBJ1-1; D is possibly TRBD1 (6 bases). From germline, CDR1 is ENHRY and CDR2 SYGVKD. This CDR3 contains 14 residues. The germline V and J ends were trimmed by 0 bases and 5 bases, with 10 bases remaining between them. CDR3 DNA sequence: TGTGCCATCAGTGAGTCTACAGGGCAAACTGAAGCTTTCTTT. Its translation: CAISESTGQTEAFF.

DNA for the CDR3: TGTGCCAGCAGCTTCGCCGGGGAGCTGTTTTTT. Amino acids: CASSFAGELFF. The V and J genes are TRBV7-9 and TRBJ2-2; D is unclear. This CDR3 is built from 11 residues. Per the germline V gene, CDR1 is SEHNR and CDR2 is FQNEAQ (reference sequence). V gave up 3 bases and J gave up 6 bases, with 2 bases separating them.

This sequence joins TRBV28 and TRBJ1-2, with no clear D. The germline V gene has CDR1 MDHEN and CDR2 SYDVKM. This CDR3 has 11 residues. V lost 4 bases and J lost 7, with 7 bases in between. The CDR3 spells CASSYMSGYTF. The CDR3 DNA sequence: TGTGCCAGCAGTTACATGAGTGGCTACACCTTC.

This clone was counted once. The V and J genes are TRBV6-4 and TRBJ2-3; 11 nucleotides align to TRBD2. Unmatched junction bases numbered 3, after V lost 3 bases and J lost 4 bases. From germline, CDR1 is MRHNA and CDR2 SNTAGT. The CDR3 is made up of 15 amino acids. CDR3 nucleotide sequence: TGTGCCAGCAGTGAAACTAGCGGGGGCCCAGATACGCAGTATTTT. The encoded protein is CASSETSGGPDTQYF.

This chain connects TRBV29-1 to TRBJ1-1; tentatively, D is TRBD1 (5 bases). The CDR3 extends over 13 amino acids. The germline gives CDR1 SQVTM, CDR2 ANQGSEA. The germline V and J ends were trimmed by 5 bases and 0 bases, with 10 bases remaining between them. Written as DNA, the CDR3 is TGCAGCGTTCAGGGCAGTATGAACACTGAAGCTTTCTTT. Amino acid sequence: CSVQGSMNTEAFF.

V is TRBV19 and J is TRBJ1-5, with D possibly TRBD1 on 5 matching bases. This CDR3 comprises 14 residues. V was cut by 10 bases and J by 7 bases, with 20 bases left in between. Germline V gene lookup returns CDR1 LNHDA and CDR2 SQIVND (reference sequence). CDR3 sequence reads: CATNTGFVTQPQHF. For the CDR3, the DNA is TGTGCCACCAATACAGGATTCGTAACCCAGCCCCAGCATTTT. The entire variable domain, with the rest obtained from reference TRBV19 and TRBJ1-5, is as follows: DGGITQSPKYLFRKEGQNVTLSCEQNLNHDAMYWYRQDPGQGLRLIYYSQIVNDFQKGDIAEGYSVSREKKESFPLTVTSAQKNPTAFYLCATNTGFVTQPQHFGDGTRLSIL.

CDR3 nucleotides: TGTGCCAGCAGTTCCCAAGGGACTAGCGGACCCTACGAGCAGTACTTC. Its protein product is CASSSQGTSGPYEQYF. This rearrangement joins TRBV6-6 to TRBJ2-7, with 11 bases aligning to TRBD2. The V segment lost 4 bases and the J segment 2 bases; nucleotides outside the gene matches: 7. Germline V lookup: CDR1 MNHNY, CDR2 SVGAGI (reference sequence). The CDR3 sequence is 16 residues long.

This clone was picked up a small number of times. The rearrangement joins TRBV28 to TRBJ1-1; D ambiguous. Germline assignment: CDR1 MDHEN and CDR2 SYDVKM. V lost 6 bases and J lost 4, with 9 bases in between. This CDR3 has 12 residues. CDR3: CASSGLLTEAFF. Here the CDR3 DNA reads TGTGCCAGCAGCGGGCTCCTCACTGAAGCTTTCTTT.

This chain connects TRBV7-2 to TRBJ2-7; D gene ambiguous. From germline, CDR1 is SGHTA and CDR2 FQGNSA. The CDR3 contains 15 residues. Trimming pared 5 bases from V and 2 bases from J, leaving 16 bases between. This CDR3 is CASSGFNSSTYEQYF. CDR3 nucleotide sequence: TGTGCCAGCAGCGGGTTCAACTCTAGTACCTACGAGCAGTACTTC. The full variable domain, in which reference TRBV7-2 and TRBJ2-7 provide the parts outside the CDR3, is GAGVSQSPSNKVTEKGKDVELRCDPISGHTALYWYRQSLGQGLEFLIYFQGNSAPDKSGLPSDRFSAERTGGSVSTLTIQRTQQEDSAVYLCASSGFNSSTYEQYFGPGTRLTVT.

The chain uses TRBV2 and TRBJ2-1; 7 positions agree with TRBD2. Per germline, CDR1 SNHLY and CDR2 FYNNEI. The CDR3 covers 14 residues. Unmatched junction bases numbered 10, after V lost 9 bases and J lost 5 bases. The CDR3 nucleotides read TGTGCCAGTGGGACTCCGGGAGGCAACAATGAGCAGTTCTTC. This gives the protein CASGTPGGNNEQFF.